These T cell receptor beta chains were read from a single sample in a study of shared clonotypes between healthy human individuals. Method: immunoSEQ multiplex PCR; TCRdb's copy keeps in-frame clones and lacks some. The data contain 1.6 million or so clones, 97% to 99% of them seen just once; the ten biggest clones take up about 0.4%. Sample: naive CD4+ T cells sorted from blood. The source is a man under 40 in good health. Both conserved end residues are part of each CDR3. The D gene is left open where the match is weak. Clone size, where shown, is once, few, many, or a class for clones that have expanded.

CDR3 | DNA | D | J | size | V
CASSRNRQGQFVRTEAFF | TGCGCCAGCAGTAGGAATCGACAGGGTCAATTTGTTAGGACTGAAGCTTTCTTT | TRBD1 | TRBJ1-1 | . | TRBV10-1
CASRPGLAGNEQFF | TGCGCCAGCAGGCCGGGACTAGCGGGCAATGAGCAGTTCTTC | TRBD2 | TRBJ2-1 | . | TRBV5-1
CASGFRTGRFEETQYF | TGTGCCAGCGGCTTTAGAACAGGGAGATTCGAAGAGACCCAGTACTTC | . | TRBJ2-5 | . | TRBV7-8
CASSDYNEQFF | TGTGCCAGTAGTGATTACAATGAGCAGTTCTTC | . | TRBJ2-1 | few | TRBV19
CASSVGSSNQPQHF | TGTGCCAGCAGCGTTGGGAGTAGCAATCAGCCCCAGCATTTT | . | TRBJ1-5 | . | TRBV9
CASSPRTVGGGRNTGELFF | TGTGCCAGCTCACCAAGGACAGTGGGCGGCGGGAGGAACACCGGGGAGCTGTTTTTT | . | TRBJ2-2 | . | TRBV18
CASSLSLGLSMNTEAFF | TGTGCCAGCAGCTTAAGTTTAGGGCTATCCATGAACACTGAAGCTTTCTTT | . | TRBJ1-1 | . | TRBV7-2
CASSANSLNTEAFF | TGCGCCAGCAGTGCAAACAGTTTGAACACTGAAGCTTTCTTT | . | TRBJ1-1 | . | TRBV10-1
CSVEGSGSSYNEQFF | TGCAGCGTTGAAGGAAGTGGAAGCTCCTACAATGAGCAGTTCTTC | . | TRBJ2-1 | . | TRBV29-1
CASSSGQGTYNEQFF | TGTGCCAGCAGCTCCGGACAGGGCACCTACAATGAGCAGTTCTTC | TRBD1 | TRBJ2-1 | once | TRBV11-3
CASSRRDGYEQYF | TGTGCCAGCAGCCGGAGGGACGGCTACGAGCAGTACTTC | . | TRBJ2-7 | . | TRBV11-3
CASSPRLSSGSEYF | TGTGCCAGCTCACCCAGACTCTCCAGCGGGAGTGAGTACTTC | TRBD2 | TRBJ2-5 | . | TRBV18
CASSLRVSNGEKLFF | TGTGCCAGCAGCTTAAGGGTATCCAATGGCGAAAAACTGTTTTTT | . | TRBJ1-4 | . | TRBV7-2
CASSLELAGGETQYF | TGTGCCAGCAGCTTGGAACTAGCGGGAGGGGAGACCCAGTACTTC | TRBD2 | TRBJ2-5 | . | TRBV5-4
CASSSERERETQYF | TGTGCCAGCAGCTCTGAGCGGGAGAGGGAGACCCAGTACTTC | TRBD2 | TRBJ2-5 | . | TRBV5-4
CASRRPGRKNNEQFF | TGTGCCAGCAGGCGTCCGGGACGGAAGAACAATGAGCAGTTCTTC | . | TRBJ2-1 | . | TRBV6-5
CASSLGTDTQYF | TGTGCCAGCAGCTTAGGGACAGATACGCAGTATTTT | . | TRBJ2-3 | . | TRBV7-6
CASSLFSTDTQYF | TGTGCCAGCAGCTTATTCAGCACAGATACGCAGTATTTT | . | TRBJ2-3 | once | TRBV7-3
CASQHSARGPYEQYF | TGTGCCAGTCAGCACTCGGCCAGGGGGCCTTACGAGCAGTACTTC | TRBD1 | TRBJ2-7 | once | TRBV6-1
CASSSGLPGYNEQFF | TGTGCCAGCAGCTCTGGACTTCCCGGGTACAATGAGCAGTTCTTC | . | TRBJ2-1 | . | TRBV6-5
CASSPANLGGNEQFF | TGTGCCAGCTCACCAGCAAATCTGGGGGGCAATGAGCAGTTCTTC | . | TRBJ2-1 | . | TRBV18
CASKGGSRETQYF | TGTGCCAGCAAAGGTGGGTCTAGGGAGACCCAGTACTTC | . | TRBJ2-5 | once | TRBV2
CASSSVGGNQPQHF | TGTGCCAGCAGTTCTGTCGGGGGGAATCAGCCCCAGCATTTT | . | TRBJ1-5 | . | TRBV28
CASSEPTGRTDTQYF | TGTGCCAGCAGTGAACCGACAGGCCGCACAGATACGCAGTATTTT | . | TRBJ2-3 | . | TRBV2
CAISEYWGSGSDHNEQFF | TGTGCCATCAGTGAGTATTGGGGGAGTGGGAGCGATCACAATGAGCAGTTCTTC | . | TRBJ2-1 | . | TRBV10-3
CASSITTFNYGYTF | TGTGCCAGTAGTATTACGACATTTAACTATGGCTACACCTTC | . | TRBJ1-2 | . | TRBV19
CSVEAAGNYGYTF | TGCAGCGTTGAAGCCGCAGGGAACTATGGCTACACCTTC | . | TRBJ1-2 | . | TRBV29-1
CASRREGCEQYF | TGTGCCAGCAGGAGGGAGGGATGCGAGCAGTACTTC | TRBD2 | TRBJ2-7 | . | TRBV6-4
CASSLQGTETQYF | TGCGCCAGCAGCCTACAGGGGACAGAGACCCAGTACTTC | TRBD1 | TRBJ2-5 | . | TRBV5-1
CASSHNDYGRVCEQYF | TGTGCCAGCAGCCACAACGACTATGGGAGGGTGTGCGAGCAGTACTTC | TRBD2 | TRBJ2-7 | . | TRBV14
CASREQGRNEKLFF | TGTGCCAGCAGGGAACAGGGGCGAAATGAAAAACTGTTTTTT | TRBD1 | TRBJ1-4 | . | TRBV27
CASSDSGSSDTQYF | TGCGCCAGCAGCGACTCAGGGTCAAGTGATACGCAGTATTTT | . | TRBJ2-3 | . | TRBV5-1
CASSLGPTYSGNTIYF | TGTGCCAGCAGCTTAGGTCCAACCTACTCTGGAAACACCATATATTTT | . | TRBJ1-3 | . | TRBV7-2
CASSWDRGPYEQYF | TGTGCCAGCAGCTGGGACAGGGGGCCGTACGAGCAGTACTTC | TRBD1 | TRBJ2-7 | . | TRBV7-8
CASSQVGGTRGTEAFF | TGCGCCAGCAGCCAAGTGGGGGGGACAAGGGGCACTGAAGCTTTCTTT | . | TRBJ1-1 | . | TRBV4-3
CASSFGQDGVGYTF | TGTGCCAGCAGTTTCGGACAGGACGGGGTTGGCTACACCTTC | TRBD1 | TRBJ1-2 | . | TRBV2
CASRSGGGNTEAFF | TGTGCCAGTAGATCAGGGGGCGGAAACACTGAAGCTTTCTTT | TRBD1 | TRBJ1-1 | once | TRBV19
CATSRDYRAYEQYF | TGTGCCACCAGCAGAGACTACAGGGCCTACGAGCAGTACTTC | . | TRBJ2-7 | . | TRBV15
CATSRVGEGGGRPYEQYF | TGTGCCACCAGCAGAGTAGGGGAGGGGGGAGGTCGTCCCTACGAGCAGTACTTC | . | TRBJ2-7 | . | TRBV15
CASSLRTGQETQYF | TGTGCCAGCAGTCTCCGGACGGGGCAAGAGACCCAGTACTTC | . | TRBJ2-5 | . | TRBV6-5
CASSLRTSGRVYNEQFF | TGTGCCAGCAGTTTACGAACTAGCGGGAGAGTTTACAATGAGCAGTTCTTC | TRBD2 | TRBJ2-1 | once | TRBV27
CASYLLAQGEDGYTF | . | . | TRBJ1-2 | . | TRBV21-1
CASSPPAGGVWTGELFF | TGTGCCAGCAGCCCCCCGGCGGGGGGGGTATGGACCGGGGAGCTGTTTTTT | TRBD2 | TRBJ2-2 | . | TRBV7-9
CASSDSGSSTDTQYF | TGTGCCAGCAGTGACAGCGGGTCTTCCACAGATACGCAGTATTTT | . | TRBJ2-3 | . | TRBV6-4
CASSLEFSGRSLETQYF | TGTGCCAGCAGCTTAGAGTTTAGCGGGAGATCTTTAGAGACCCAGTACTTC | TRBD2 | TRBJ2-5 | . | TRBV7-2
CASGLVVGSTDTQYF | TGTGCTAGTGGTTTGGTAGTGGGGTCCACAGATACGCAGTATTTT | . | TRBJ2-3 | . | TRBV12-5
CASSVQAMEDTQYF | TGTGCCAGCAGCGTACAGGCAATGGAGGATACGCAGTATTTT | . | TRBJ2-3 | . | TRBV9
CASSLERVRNQPQHF | TGTGCCAGCAGCTTAGAAAGGGTCAGAAATCAGCCCCAGCATTTT | . | TRBJ1-5 | . | TRBV7-2
CASSPNGIGNTGELFF | TGTGCCAGCTCACCAAACGGTATAGGGAACACCGGGGAGCTGTTTTTT | . | TRBJ2-2 | . | TRBV18
CASSKERNYGYTF | TGCGCCAGCAGCAAGGAGAGGAACTATGGCTACACCTTC | . | TRBJ1-2 | . | TRBV10-1
CASSPLDEQYF | TGTGCCAGCTCACCCCTTGACGAGCAGTACTTC | . | TRBJ2-7 | . | TRBV18
CASSQDEREARFLAKNIQYF | TGCGCCAGCAGCCAAGATGAACGGGAGGCTAGATTCTTAGCCAAAAACATTCAGTACTTC | TRBD2 | TRBJ2-4 | . | TRBV4-1